The 10 T cell receptor beta chains presented below share a single source sample, sequenced in a study of blood T cells in healthy people across ages. Using a J-beta primer mix together with a sample-barcoded 5' primer, a second PCR was run for roughly 7 to 12 cycles. TCRdb redid the calling of the 5' RACE reads with MiXCR, one entry per CDR3 protein. The sample records about 780,000 distinct CDR3 sequences, about 46% being singletons. Sequenced sample: blood. These receptors came from a man older than 75 in good health.

This clonotype has more than one count but fewer than ten. The chain uses TRBV29-1 and TRBJ2-2, with D hard to call. Trimming took 7 bases from V and 0 from J, leaving 18 bases between them. Germline lookup yields CDR1 SQVTM and CDR2 ANQGSEA. The CDR3 has 16 residues. CDR3 region: CSARDTRPTNTGELFF. The CDR3 bases are TGCAGCGCCCGAGACACCAGGCCCACGAACACCGGGGAGCTGTTTTTT.

V usage is TRBV5-1 and J usage is TRBJ2-1; 9 nucleotides agree with TRBD2. V lost 0 bases to trimming and J lost 9 bases; unmatched junction nucleotides: 7. CDR1 is SGHRS and CDR2 is YFSETQ in the germline V gene. The CDR3 has 15 residues. CDR3 residues: CASSLGLAEGVEQFF. CDR3 sequence (DNA): TGCGCCAGCAGCTTGGGACTAGCGGAGGGGGTTGAGCAGTTCTTC.

This clonotype was recorded only once. The chain has TRBV2 and TRBJ2-4; no definite D call. V was trimmed by 4 bases and J by 3 bases, leaving 13 bases between them. Germline CDR1 SNHLY, CDR2 FYNNEI. This CDR3 has 15 amino acids. CDR3 coding DNA: TGTGCCAGCAGTGGTCTCGATTATGTCAAAAACATTCAGTACTTC. Amino acids: CASSGLDYVKNIQYF.

The V call is TRBV29-1, the J call TRBJ2-7, with a possible D match to TRBD1 (5 bases). Near its end, the DNA agrees better with TRBJ2-5, so the J call may be wrong. CDR3 length: 12 residues. The V gene's germline CDR1 is SQVTM and CDR2 ANQGSEA. In DNA, the CDR3 is TGCAGCGTTGTGCTGTCCACAGGGACCCAGTACTTC. This sequence encodes CSVVLSTGTQYF.

The chain employs TRBV11-2 and TRBJ1-1; 9 positions match TRBD1. The CDR3 sequence is 15 residues long. J gave up 3 bases and V 1 base, and 3 bases lay outside the gene matches. The germline CDR1 and CDR2 sequences are SGHAT and FQNNGV. This chain's CDR3 is CASSLVRQGDTEAFF. The DNA for the CDR3 is TGTGCCAGCAGCTTAGTACGACAGGGGGACACTGAAGCTTTCTTT.

The rearrangement links TRBV27 to TRBJ2-3; TRBD2 matches 12 bases. CDR3 length equals 18 residues. CDR1 and CDR2 from the germline V gene are MNHEY and SMNVEV (reference sequence). After removal of 4 bases from V and 3 bases from J, the junction contained 11 bases not matched to a gene. The CDR3 DNA reads as TGTGCCAGCAGTTCCTCTAGCGGGAGGGGAATTTTTACAGATACGCAGTATTTT. It translates to CASSSSSGRGIFTDTQYF.

This clonotype was seen a few times. The chain couples TRBV6-2 or TRBV6-3 to TRBJ2-3; no clear D. From germline, CDR1 is MNHEY and CDR2 SVGEGT. There are 15 residues in the CDR3. V lost 6 bases and J 0 bases, leaving 13 bases between the germline ends. CDR3 loop: CASSHGRPSTDTQYF. The CDR3 region has the DNA TGTGCCAGCAGCCACGGACGTCCTAGCACAGATACGCAGTATTTT.

The V and J genes are TRBV4-1 and TRBJ2-7; D gene uncertain. V was trimmed by 0 bases and J by 7 bases, leaving 19 bases between them. The CDR3 sequence is 16 residues long. Per the germline V gene, CDR1 is MGHRA and CDR2 is YSYEKL. CDR3 DNA sequence: TGCGCCAGCAGCCAAGATCCCGGAGTCACTGGGCGGGAGCAGTACTTC. Its protein product is CASSQDPGVTGREQYF.

The chain has TRBV5-1 and TRBJ2-7; 9 bases line up with TRBD1. Germline CDR1 reads SGHRS; CDR2 reads YFSETQ. V was clipped by 0 bases and J by 3 bases; unmatched bases: 16. The CDR3 length is 19 residues. CDR3 amino acids: CASSLEKSRDRAEGYEQYF. Here the CDR3 DNA reads TGCGCCAGCAGCTTGGAAAAGTCCCGGGACAGGGCTGAGGGCTACGAGCAGTACTTC.

The chain has TRBV29-1 and TRBJ2-7; 11 bases line up with TRBD1. CDR3 size: 14 residues. Losses at the gene ends were 2 bases for V and 4 bases for J; bases not matched to a gene: 4. CDR1 and CDR2 from the germline V gene are SQVTM and ANQGSEA. This chain's CDR3 is CSVEPGTGGYEQYF. CDR3 nucleotides: TGCAGCGTTGAACCCGGGACAGGGGGGTACGAGCAGTACTTC.